The 17 T cell receptor beta chains presented below share a single source sample, sequenced in a study of early stage breast cancer tumors. Assay: immunoSEQ multiplex PCR; the TCRdb copy retains only in-frame clones and omits some. The sample consists of about 5,500 clones, just under 70% of them appearing once. The sequenced sample was normal breast tissue next to the tumor. These receptors came from a person between 60 and 69 years old with breast cancer.

The genes are TRBV7-8 and TRBJ2-2, with a tentative D call TRBD2 (6 bases). The CDR3 is 15 amino acids. Trimming shortened V by 1 base and J by 6 bases, and 12 bases separated the two germline ends. Germline-derived CDR1 and CDR2 are SGHVS and FQNEAQ. The CDR3 DNA sequence: TGTGCCAGCAGCTTAGTTATCGGGGGACCCGGGGAGCTGTTTTTT. It yields the protein CASSLVIGGPGELFF.

The genes are TRBV10-3 and TRBJ2-1; 7 bases align to TRBD2. Per the germline V gene, CDR1 is ENHRY and CDR2 is SYGVKD. The CDR3 is 14 amino acids. Trimming at V came to 5 bases and at J to 3 bases, leaving 4 bases not matched to a gene. CDR3 DNA sequence: TGTGCCATCAGTAGCGGGGCGCTCTACAATGAGCAGTTCTTC. Its protein is CAISSGALYNEQFF.

V usage is TRBV6-1 and J usage is TRBJ1-1, with D maybe TRBD1 (5 bases). From germline, CDR1 is MNHNS and CDR2 SASEGT. The V gene lost 6 bases and the J gene lost 10 bases, with 15 bases spanning the gap. There are 12 residues in the CDR3. The CDR3 bases are TGTGCCAGCAGCGCCGGGACCGGGCGAGCTTTCTTT. Translating it yields CASSAGTGRAFF.

V and J are TRBV5-5 and TRBJ2-1, with D unclear. The ends were cut back, 1 base at V and 5 bases at J, with 7 bases in the middle. CDR3 size: 13 residues. The V gene's germline CDR1 is SGHKS and CDR2 YYEKEE (reference sequence). The CDR3 loop is CASSLLGNNEQFF. The DNA of the CDR3 is TGTGCCAGCAGCTTGTTGGGAAACAATGAGCAGTTCTTC.

V gene TRBV11-2 combines with J gene TRBJ2-7, with D perhaps given as TRBD1 or TRBD2 (5 bases each). The CDR3 consists of 16 residues. V dropped 4 bases and J dropped 2 bases, with 18 bases sitting between them. CDR1 is SGHAT, CDR2 FQNNGV, per germline. Here the CDR3 reads CASSSLVGVFTYEQYF. In DNA, the CDR3 is TGTGCCAGCAGCTCCTTAGTGGGGGTCTTCACCTACGAGCAGTACTTC.

The chain uses TRBV27 and TRBJ1-5; 9 bases map to TRBD1. The CDR3 consists of 15 residues. V dropped 4 bases and J dropped 9; count of bases not matched to a gene: 10. Germline loops: CDR1 MNHEY, CDR2 SMNVEV (reference sequence). CDR3 sequence (DNA): TGTGCCAGCAGTTCCACAGGGGGCGCCCAGGGGCCCCAGCATTTT. It translates to CASSSTGGAQGPQHF.

With respect to this clone: The sample contains more than one DNA sequence encoding this CDR3. The chain combines TRBV27 with TRBJ2-4; tentative D call: TRBD1 (6 bases). The CDR3 extends over 12 amino acids. Germline V gene data show CDR1 as MNHEY and CDR2 as SMNVEV (reference sequence). Trimming took 3 bases from V and 8 from J, leaving 8 bases between them. The CDR3: CASSFRGDIQYF. The CDR3 DNA follows: TGTGCCAGCAGTTTCAGGGGCGACATTCAGTACTTC.

The rearrangement uses TRBV9 and TRBJ2-1, with D possibly called TRBD1 or TRBD2 (5 bases each). This CDR3 is built from 14 residues. Germline CDR1 SGDLS, CDR2 YYNGEE. Trimming took off 5 bases at V and 1 base at J, with 10 bases between the two ends. CDR3 loop: CASSGWGSYNEQFF. CDR3 in DNA: TGTGCCAGCAGTGGTTGGGGGTCCTACAATGAGCAGTTCTTC. Full variable domain (outside the CDR3, taken from reference TRBV9 and TRBJ2-1): DSGVTQTPKHLITATGQRVTLRCSPRSGDLSVYWYQQSLDQGLQFLIQYYNGEERAKGNILERFSAQQFPDLHSELNLSSLELGDSALYFCASSGWGSYNEQFFGPGTRLTVL.

The chain is built from TRBV2 and TRBJ1-5, with a tentative D call TRBD1 (6 bases). Germline CDR1 SNHLY, CDR2 FYNNEI. Trimming stripped 3 bases from V and 5 bases from J, with 11 bases between. The length of the CDR3 is 14 residues. As DNA, the CDR3 is TGTGCCAGCAGTGAGGGGGCAGGCTATCAGCCCCAGCATTTT. The encoded protein is CASSEGAGYQPQHF.

CDR3 nucleotides: TGTGCCAGCAGAAACTACGCCTACAATGAGCAGTTCTTC. Its translation: CASRNYAYNEQFF. V and J are TRBV28 and TRBJ2-1; D is undetermined. The germline gives CDR1 MDHEN, CDR2 SYDVKM. The V end lost 6 bases, the J end lost 2 bases, and 8 bases lay between the germline ends. CDR3 length: 13 amino acids.

The gene calls are TRBV7-9 and TRBJ2-7; 10 bases fit TRBD2. The CDR3 sequence is 16 residues long. Germline V gene lookup returns CDR1 SEHNR and CDR2 FQNEAQ (reference sequence). Trimming took 6 bases from V and 4 from J; bases not matched to a gene: 12. The CDR3 DNA sequence: TGTGCCAGCAGTCCCAGCGGGGGGGGCCTTGGATACGAGCAGTACTTC. Its protein is CASSPSGGGLGYEQYF.

The chain joins TRBV5-4 to TRBJ2-5; D is ambiguous. The V end lost 0 bases, the J end lost 7 bases, and 7 bases lay between the germline ends. The CDR3 runs to 12 residues. Germline V gene lookup returns CDR1 SGHNT and CDR2 YYREEE (reference sequence). The CDR3 sequence: CASSLGPSTQYF. In nucleotides, the CDR3 is TGTGCCAGCAGCTTGGGTCCCTCGACCCAGTACTTC.

The J gene is TRBJ2-7, the V gene TRBV18, with D possibly being TRBD1 (6 bases). Germline V gene lookup returns CDR1 KGHSH and CDR2 LQKENI. The V end was cut by 3 bases, the J end by 5 bases, with 17 bases between. The CDR3 runs to 15 residues. CDR3 region: CASSPARGVRHEQYF. The CDR3 DNA reads as TGTGCCAGCTCACCCGCCAGGGGAGTTCGGCACGAGCAGTACTTC.

The genes are TRBV19 and TRBJ2-3, with 11 bases identical to TRBD2. Germline-derived CDR1 and CDR2 are LNHDA and SQIVND (reference sequence). The J segment lost 1 base and the V segment lost 3 bases, leaving 3 bases of the junction unmatched. CDR3 length: 16 amino acids. CDR3 sequence: CASSISGLAGTDTQYF. The DNA for the CDR3 is TGTGCCAGTAGTATCTCGGGACTAGCGGGCACAGATACGCAGTATTTT.

The chain is built from TRBV4-2 and TRBJ2-3; unclear D gene. V lost 6 bases and J lost 2, with 9 bases in between. CDR1 is LGHNA, CDR2 YNFKEQ, per germline. The CDR3 sequence is 13 residues long. The CDR3 DNA is TGTGCCAGCAGTGAAGGCTCCACAGATACGCAGTATTTT. Translated, it gives CASSEGSTDTQYF.

J is TRBJ2-7 and V is TRBV28; 10 bases line up with TRBD1. CDR3 length: 15 residues. CDR1 MDHEN and CDR2 SYDVKM come from the germline V gene. V was clipped by 5 bases and J by 6 bases; unmatched bases: 10. Written as DNA, the CDR3 is TGTGCCAGCAGTCATAACCGGGACAGGGGAGGCGAGCAGTACTTC. Translation gives CASSHNRDRGGEQYF.

The CDR3 sequence is CASSFNRDRGRNEKLFF. The CDR3 region has the DNA TGTGCCAGCAGCTTTAACCGGGACAGGGGGCGGAATGAAAAACTGTTTTTT. V gene TRBV5-4 combines with J gene TRBJ1-4, with 12 positions matching TRBD1. The V segment lost 2 bases and the J segment 5 bases; nucleotides outside the gene matches: 7. Germline V gene lookup returns CDR1 SGHNT and CDR2 YYREEE (reference sequence). CDR3 length equals 17 residues.